Reported below is one T cell receptor beta chain. Germline CDR1 is MNHNS and CDR2 is SASEGT. V gave up 1 base and J gave up 0 bases, with 16 bases separating them. CDR3 length equals 18 residues. The sample belongs to a study of control samples from healthy donors and cancer patients. Profiled with immunoSEQ multiplex PCR; TCRdb holds only in-frame clones, not every one. The table includes roughly 55,000 clones, around 90% detected once. V usage is TRBV6-1 and J usage is TRBJ1-5; TRBD1 is a possible D gene (6 bases). The sequenced sample was blood. This clonotype originated in a middle-aged man in good health. The CDR3 bases are TGTGCCAGCAGTGAAGAGCACGGCAGGGGTTATAGCAATCAGCCCCAGCATTTT. Its translation: CASSEEHGRGYSNQPQHF.